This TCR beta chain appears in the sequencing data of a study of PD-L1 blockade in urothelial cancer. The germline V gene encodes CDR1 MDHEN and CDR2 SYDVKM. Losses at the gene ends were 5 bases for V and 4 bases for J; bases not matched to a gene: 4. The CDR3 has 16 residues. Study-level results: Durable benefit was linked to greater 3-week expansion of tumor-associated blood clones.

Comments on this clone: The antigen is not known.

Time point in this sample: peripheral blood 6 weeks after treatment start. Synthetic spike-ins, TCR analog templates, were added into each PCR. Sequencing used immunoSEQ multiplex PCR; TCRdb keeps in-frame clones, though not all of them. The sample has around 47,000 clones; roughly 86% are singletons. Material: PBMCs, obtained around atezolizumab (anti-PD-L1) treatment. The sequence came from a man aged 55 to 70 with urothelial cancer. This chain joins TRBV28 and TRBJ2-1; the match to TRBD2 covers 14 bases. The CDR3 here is CASSPRLAGGYNEQFF. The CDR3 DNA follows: TGTGCCAGCAGTCCTCGACTAGCGGGAGGGTACAATGAGCAGTTCTTC.